Following are 5 T cell receptor beta chains from one sample sequenced in a study of brain T cells in children with intractable seizures. TCRdb keeps only in-frame clones here, not all; method: immunoSEQ multiplex PCR. The table lists 110,000 or so clones, roughly 94% of them singletons, with roughly 4% in the top ten. The source was peripheral blood, collected at surgery. The origin of the receptors is a boy younger than two with hemimegalencephaly and intractable seizures.

V gene TRBV27 combines with J gene TRBJ2-3; weak D call: TRBD1 (5 bases). Germline V gene sequence: CDR1 MNHEY, CDR2 SMNVEV (reference sequence). V gave up 4 bases and J gave up 1 base, with 9 bases separating them. The CDR3 spans 14 residues. In DNA, the CDR3 is TGTGCCAGCAGTTCGAGACAGCGCACAGATACGCAGTATTTT. Its translation: CASSSRQRTDTQYF.

The V gene is TRBV15, the J gene TRBJ2-2; no clear D gene. The germline V gene encodes CDR1 LNHNV and CDR2 YYDKDF (reference sequence). The CDR3 spans 14 residues. The V gene lost 1 base and the J gene lost 3 bases, with 6 bases spanning the gap. The CDR3 is CATSRADYTGELFF. As DNA, the CDR3 is TGTGCCACCAGCAGAGCCGATTACACCGGGGAGCTGTTTTTT. Looking up the rest from reference TRBV15 and TRBJ2-2 gives the full variable domain: DAMVIQNPRYQVTQFGKPVTLSCSQTLNHNVMYWYQQKSSQAPKLLFHYYDKDFNNEADTPDNFQSRRPNTSFCFLDIRSPGLGDTAMYLCATSRADYTGELFFGEGSRLTVL.

V is TRBV4-1 and J is TRBJ2-7; 11 positions match TRBD2. The V gene's germline CDR1 is MGHRA and CDR2 YSYEKL. The trim removed 5 bases at V and 2 bases at J, leaving 11 bases unmatched. The CDR3 extends over 17 amino acids. Here the CDR3 reads CASSSQLLAGAPYEQYF. In DNA, the CDR3 is TGCGCCAGCAGCTCACAATTACTAGCGGGAGCACCCTACGAGCAGTACTTC.

The chain combines TRBV13 with TRBJ2-1; 9 bases match TRBD2. Germline V CDR1 and CDR2: PRHDT, FYEKMQ (reference sequence). This CDR3 comprises 16 residues. J lost 1 base, V lost 0 bases, and 1 base had no gene match. CDR3 loop: CASSLGLAGSYNEQFF. The DNA of the CDR3 is TGTGCCAGCAGCTTAGGCCTAGCGGGATCCTACAATGAGCAGTTCTTC.

This chain links TRBV24-1 with TRBJ1-4; 7 bases line up with TRBD1. The germline gives CDR1 KGHDR, CDR2 SFDVKD. CDR3 size: 15 residues. With 1 base clipped from V and 3 bases from J, the junction kept 1 base outside the gene matches. CDR3 loop: CATSDLDRANEKLFF. The CDR3 DNA is TGTGCCACCAGTGATTTAGACAGGGCTAATGAAAAACTGTTTTTT.